This entry lists 18 T cell receptor beta chains sequenced from one sample in a study of T cells in localized non-small cell lung cancer. TCRdb's copy holds only in-frame clones and misses some; the assay was immunoSEQ multiplex PCR. The sample lists just under 30,000 clones; around 89% were seen once. The sequencing here drew on peripheral blood, taken before any cancer treatment. These receptors were obtained from a woman aged 35 to 75 with stage I lung adenocarcinoma.

There are a few counts of this clone. The chain has TRBV4-1 and TRBJ1-6, with 8 bases lining up with TRBD1. This CDR3 comprises 17 residues. CDR1 and CDR2 (germline): MGHRA, YSYEKL. V lost 0 bases and J lost 10; bases outside the gene matches: 11. Written as DNA, the CDR3 is TGCGCCAGCAGCCAAGATCGCACAGGGGGATCGGTGTCACCCCTCCACTTT. Translation gives CASSQDRTGGSVSPLHF.

The chain links TRBV7-2 to TRBJ1-2; 7 nucleotides align to TRBD1. The trim removed 4 bases at V and 4 bases at J, leaving 3 bases unmatched. The length of the CDR3 is 13 residues. Germline V gene sequence: CDR1 SGHTA, CDR2 FQGNSA. This chain's CDR3 is CASSSGTAYGYTF. The CDR3, as DNA: TGTGCCAGCAGCTCCGGGACAGCCTATGGCTACACCTTC.

The rearrangement joins TRBV9 to TRBJ1-4; 10 bases are a match to TRBD1. CDR1 SGDLS and CDR2 YYNGEE come from the germline V gene. The CDR3 totals 15 residues. V lost 2 bases to trimming and J lost 6 bases; unmatched junction nucleotides: 4. DNA for the CDR3: TGTGCCAGCAGCGTCGGGACAGGGGTTTATGAAAAACTGTTTTTT. Translating it yields CASSVGTGVYEKLFF.

The V and J genes are TRBV28 and TRBJ1-1; D unclear. This CDR3 has 12 amino acids. Germline lookup yields CDR1 MDHEN and CDR2 SYDVKM. V shed 10 bases and J shed 0 bases, with 9 bases lying between them. CDR3 DNA: TGTGCCACCTTAGCGATGAACACTGAAGCTTTCTTT. Encoded protein: CATLAMNTEAFF.

The gene calls are TRBV14 and TRBJ2-5; D not certain. The germline gives CDR1 SGHDN, CDR2 FVKESK. The CDR3 runs to 15 residues. V was trimmed by 1 base and J by 2 bases, leaving 11 bases between them. CDR3: CASSQGVQRQETQYF. For the CDR3, the DNA is TGTGCCAGCAGCCAAGGAGTCCAGCGTCAAGAGACCCAGTACTTC. Full variable domain (outside the CDR3, taken from reference TRBV14 and TRBJ2-5): EAGVTQFPSHSVIEKGQTVTLRCDPISGHDNLYWYRRVMGKEIKFLLHFVKESKQDESGMPNNRFLAERTGGTYSTLKVQPAELEDSGVYFCASSQGVQRQETQYFGPGTRLLVL.

The rearrangement joins TRBV4-1 to TRBJ2-2; a weak D match, TRBD2 (5 bases). Trimming pared 3 bases from V and 6 bases from J, leaving 8 bases between. Germline V gene data show CDR1 as MGHRA and CDR2 as YSYEKL. The length of the CDR3 is 13 residues. CDR3 DNA: TGCGCCAGCAGCCACATCGGGGCCGGGGAGCTGTTTTTT. This translates into CASSHIGAGELFF.

The V gene is TRBV11-2, the J gene TRBJ2-7, with no clear D. The germline V gene has CDR1 SGHAT and CDR2 FQNNGV. This CDR3 is 10 amino acids long. The V gene lost 1 base and the J gene lost 7 bases, with 2 bases spanning the gap. For the CDR3, the DNA is TGTGCCAGCAGCTTAGGGGAGCAGTACTTC. It specifies CASSLGEQYF.

This chain links TRBV28 with TRBJ2-3; 9 nucleotides align to TRBD2. Germline V lookup: CDR1 MDHEN, CDR2 SYDVKM. The CDR3 totals 16 residues. The V gene end was trimmed by 6 bases and the J gene end by 2 bases; junction bases not matched to a gene: 9. The CDR3 is CASSPPLAGFTDTQYF. Written as DNA, the CDR3 is TGTGCCAGCAGCCCCCCCCTAGCGGGGTTCACAGATACGCAGTATTTT. Based on the CDR3 plus reference TRBV28 and TRBJ2-3, the full variable domain is DVKVTQSSRYLVKRTGEKVFLECVQDMDHENMFWYRQDPGLGLRLIYFSYDVKMKEKGDIPEGYSVSREKKERFSLILESASTNQTSMYLCASSPPLAGFTDTQYFGPGTRLTVL.

The V call is TRBV7-6, the J call TRBJ2-3; 9 bases match TRBD2. The CDR3 is 15 amino acids. The trim removed 5 bases at V and 2 bases at J, leaving 5 bases unmatched. Germline lookup yields CDR1 SGHVS and CDR2 FNYEAQ. CDR3 nucleotide sequence: TGTGCCAGCAGCGCTGGACTAGCGAACACAGATACGCAGTATTTT. Its protein product is CASSAGLANTDTQYF.

The J gene is TRBJ1-1, the V gene TRBV11-2; 9 positions agree with TRBD1. CDR1 SGHAT and CDR2 FQNNGV come from the germline V gene. V shed 4 bases and J 1 base; nucleotides not matched to a gene: 1. The CDR3 is made up of 14 amino acids. The CDR3 loop is CASSWGQGNTEAFF. DNA for the CDR3: TGTGCCAGCAGCTGGGGACAGGGGAACACTGAAGCTTTCTTT. Drawing the rest from reference TRBV11-2 and TRBJ1-1, the complete variable domain is EAGVAQSPRYKIIEKRQSVAFWCNPISGHATLYWYQQILGQGPKLLIQFQNNGVVDDSQLPKDRFSAERLKGVDSTLKIQPAKLEDSAVYLCASSWGQGNTEAFFGQGTRLTVV.

This clone is a singleton in its sample. This chain uses TRBV19 with TRBJ2-1, with 8 nucleotides matching TRBD2. Trimming cost V 6 bases and J 5 bases; bases outside gene matches: 9. Germline V gene data show CDR1 as LNHDA and CDR2 as SQIVND (reference sequence). The CDR3 is 15 residues long. The CDR3 protein is CASRGKRESNNEQFF. The CDR3 nucleotides read TGTGCCAGTAGGGGAAAGCGGGAGTCCAACAATGAGCAGTTCTTC.

V and J are TRBV5-1 and TRBJ1-2; no clear D. Trimming stripped 0 bases from V and 7 bases from J, with 19 bases between. The CDR3 is made up of 16 amino acids. Germline V gene sequence: CDR1 SGHRS, CDR2 YFSETQ. CDR3 sequence: CASSLDGRGSLGGYTF. CDR3 DNA: TGCGCCAGCAGCTTGGATGGGAGAGGATCCCTCGGTGGCTACACCTTC.

This clone has just a few counts. The chain couples TRBV19 to TRBJ1-5; D may be TRBD1 (5 bases). The germline V gene encodes CDR1 LNHDA and CDR2 SQIVND (reference sequence). The V end was cut by 6 bases, the J end by 3 bases, with 18 bases between. The CDR3 runs to 16 residues. This CDR3 is CASRPSEGRDNQPQHF. In DNA form, the CDR3 reads TGTGCCAGTAGGCCCAGTGAGGGGAGGGACAATCAGCCCCAGCATTTT. The whole variable domain, remainder taken from reference TRBV19 and TRBJ1-5, is DGGITQSPKYLFRKEGQNVTLSCEQNLNHDAMYWYRQDPGQGLRLIYYSQIVNDFQKGDIAEGYSVSREKKESFPLTVTSAQKNPTAFYLCASRPSEGRDNQPQHFGDGTRLSIL.

The CDR3 DNA is TGTGCCAGCAGCTTAGTTATAGGGCCCACAGATACGCAGTATTTT. Protein: CASSLVIGPTDTQYF. The rearrangement joins TRBV7-2 to TRBJ2-3; D is unresolved. This CDR3 region has 15 residues. Trimming took 1 base from V and 2 from J, leaving 10 bases between them. Germline CDR1 and CDR2: SGHTA and FQGNSA.

J is TRBJ2-3 and V is TRBV2; possible D gene TRBD2, 6 bases. Germline CDR1 SNHLY, CDR2 FYNNEI. The V and J ends lost 10 bases and 0 bases respectively, with 11 bases between them. The CDR3 length is 13 residues. The CDR3 protein is CATGVGSTDTQYF. The DNA of the CDR3 is TGTGCCACGGGGGTGGGTAGCACAGATACGCAGTATTTT. Full variable domain (remainder filled in from reference TRBV2 and TRBJ2-3): EPEVTQTPSHQVTQMGQEVILRCVPISNHLYFYWYRQILGQKVEFLVSFYNNEISEKSEIFDDQFSVERPDGSNFTLKIRSTKLEDSAMYFCATGVGSTDTQYFGPGTRLTVL.

This chain connects TRBV5-1 to TRBJ1-4; maybe TRBD1 (5 bases). CDR3 length: 17 residues. The V gene lost 5 bases and the J gene lost 0 bases, with 17 bases spanning the gap. Per the germline V gene, CDR1 is SGHRS and CDR2 is YFSETQ. The CDR3 protein is CASRKGTTAATNEKLFF. As DNA, the CDR3 is TGCGCCAGCAGAAAGGGGACGACAGCTGCAACTAATGAAAAACTGTTTTTT. The variable domain in full, completed from reference TRBV5-1 and TRBJ1-4, reads KAGVTQTPRYLIKTRGQQVTLSCSPISGHRSVSWYQQTPGQGLQFLFEYFSETQRNKGNFPGRFSGRQFSNSRSEMNVSTLELGDSALYLCASRKGTTAATNEKLFFGSGTQLSVL.

Concerning this clone itself: In the same sample, other DNA sequences code for this CDR3. The chain recombines TRBV7-2 with TRBJ1-2; maybe TRBD1 (6 bases). Trimming pared 5 bases from V and 8 bases from J, leaving 18 bases between. Germline V gene data show CDR1 as SGHTA and CDR2 as FQGNSA. This CDR3 is built from 14 residues. The CDR3 protein is CASSPGGGGRGYTF. The CDR3 nucleotides are TGTGCCAGCAGCCCCGGCGGGGGGGGGCGGGGCTACACCTTC.

The J gene is TRBJ2-1, the V gene TRBV2; 7 nucleotides agree with TRBD2. Losses at the gene ends were 2 bases for V and 3 bases for J; bases not matched to a gene: 4. The CDR3 has 15 amino acids. The germline CDR1 and CDR2 sequences are SNHLY and FYNNEI. This CDR3 reads CASSENSGNYNEQFF. The CDR3 DNA reads as TGTGCCAGCAGTGAAAACAGCGGGAACTACAATGAGCAGTTCTTC.